This T cell receptor beta chain was captured by sequencing in a study of T cells in Graves' hyperthyroidism and ophthalmopathy. Study-level points and caveats: Most clonotypes expanded in the thyroid (above 0.001) were also present in blood.

RNA transcripts were the template for amplifying TCR beta CDR3 regions. Primed by the HTBI set, a first-round RT-PCR was run on the TCR CDR3. TCRdb reanalysed the multiplex PCR reads using MiXCR and keeps one entry per CDR3 protein. The sample lists over 250,000 distinct CDR3 sequences; less than 30% were seen once. V was shortened by 1 base and J by 0 bases, with 3 bases between the two germline ends. The CDR3 extends over 13 amino acids. Germline CDR1 SGHAT, CDR2 FQNNGV. This clonotype has at least ten counts. Its antigen is not known. This receptor was identified in a man aged 35 to 55 with Graves' hyperthyroidism that later progressed to Graves' ophthalmopathy. The chain recombines TRBV11-2 with TRBJ2-5; no reliable D call. The sequencing sample was made of blood. As DNA, the CDR3 is TGTGCCAGCAGCTTAGCTCACCAAGAGACCCAGTACTTC. This gives the protein CASSLAHQETQYF.